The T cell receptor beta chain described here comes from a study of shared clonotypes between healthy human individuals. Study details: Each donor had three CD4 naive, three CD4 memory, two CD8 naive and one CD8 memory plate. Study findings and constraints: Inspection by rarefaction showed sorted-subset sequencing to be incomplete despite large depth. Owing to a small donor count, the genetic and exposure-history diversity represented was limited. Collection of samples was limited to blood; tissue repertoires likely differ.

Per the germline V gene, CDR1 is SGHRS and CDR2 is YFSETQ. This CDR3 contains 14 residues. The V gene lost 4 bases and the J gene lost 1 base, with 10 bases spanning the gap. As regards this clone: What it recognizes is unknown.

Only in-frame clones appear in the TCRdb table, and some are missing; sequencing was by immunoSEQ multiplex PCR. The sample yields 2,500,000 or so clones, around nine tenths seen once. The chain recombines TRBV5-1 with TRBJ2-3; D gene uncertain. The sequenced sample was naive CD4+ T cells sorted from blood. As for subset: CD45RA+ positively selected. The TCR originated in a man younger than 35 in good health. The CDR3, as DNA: TGCGCCAGCAGCGCTAGAAGTGGCACAGATACGCAGTATTTT. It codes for CASSARSGTDTQYF.